Detailed here is one TCR beta chain. The data were obtained in a study of beta chain features in type 1 diabetes. Every bit of the isolated RNA underwent reverse transcription, so sequencing read expressed TCRB transcripts. The table came from immunoSEQ multiplex PCR; TCRdb's copy has only in-frame clones and leaves some out. Here the sample spans 850,000 to 900,000 clones, about a sixth being singletons. Sequenced: naive CD4+ T cells from blood. The clonotype was recovered from a woman aged 18-29 years in good health.

In DNA, the CDR3 is TGTGCCAGCTCACCACCCGTCGGCCAAAACATTCAGTACTTC. Its translation is CASSPPVGQNIQYF. V usage is TRBV18 and J usage is TRBJ2-4; D not certain. This CDR3 has 14 residues. V lost 0 bases and J lost 5, with 8 bases in between. Germline CDR1 KGHSH, CDR2 LQKENI.